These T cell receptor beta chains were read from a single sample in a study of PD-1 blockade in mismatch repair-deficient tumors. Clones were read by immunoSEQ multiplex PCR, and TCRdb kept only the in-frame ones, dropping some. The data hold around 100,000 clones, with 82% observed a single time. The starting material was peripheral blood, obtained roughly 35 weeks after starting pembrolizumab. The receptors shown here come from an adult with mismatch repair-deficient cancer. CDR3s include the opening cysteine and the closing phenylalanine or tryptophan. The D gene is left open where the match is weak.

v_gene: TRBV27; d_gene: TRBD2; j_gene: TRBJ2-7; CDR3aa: CASAFSGSMYEQYF
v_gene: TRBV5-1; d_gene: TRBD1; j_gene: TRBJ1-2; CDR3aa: CASSLGTGGNYGYTF
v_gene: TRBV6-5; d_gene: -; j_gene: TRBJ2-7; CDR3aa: CASMPSYRSGEQYF
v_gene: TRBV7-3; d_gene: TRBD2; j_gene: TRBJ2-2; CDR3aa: CASSLGTSGTGELFF
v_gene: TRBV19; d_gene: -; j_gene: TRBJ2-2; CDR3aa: CASSMGIIATGELFF
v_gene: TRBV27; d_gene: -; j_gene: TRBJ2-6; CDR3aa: CASSLYGSHAGANVLTF
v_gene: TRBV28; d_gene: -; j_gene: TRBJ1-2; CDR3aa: CASRFPGYGYTF
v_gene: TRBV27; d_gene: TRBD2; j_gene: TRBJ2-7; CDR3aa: CASSHREGEEQYF
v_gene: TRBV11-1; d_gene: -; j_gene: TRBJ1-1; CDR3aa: CASSPRGAYFSEAFF
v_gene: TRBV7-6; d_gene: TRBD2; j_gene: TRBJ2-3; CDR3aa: CASSLLTGGDGTDTQYF
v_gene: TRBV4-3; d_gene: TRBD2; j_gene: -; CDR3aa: CASSQDYSGEQFF
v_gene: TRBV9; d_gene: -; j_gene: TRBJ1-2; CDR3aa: CASSVGPRGPYGYTF
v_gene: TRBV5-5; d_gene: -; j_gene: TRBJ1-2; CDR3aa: CASTLDHRTFQGYTF
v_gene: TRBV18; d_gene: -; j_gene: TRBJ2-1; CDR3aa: CASSLRESYNEQFF
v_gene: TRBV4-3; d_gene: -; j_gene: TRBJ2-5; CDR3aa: CASSQGLGGGTQYF
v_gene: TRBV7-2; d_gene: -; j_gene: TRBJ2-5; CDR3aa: CASSLFVGTQETQYF
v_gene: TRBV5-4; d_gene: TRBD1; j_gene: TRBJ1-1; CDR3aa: CASRKTGGGEAFF
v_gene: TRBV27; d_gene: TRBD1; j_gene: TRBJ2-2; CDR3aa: CASSLGQGVTGELFF
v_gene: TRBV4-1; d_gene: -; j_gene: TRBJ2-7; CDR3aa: CASSSEGLGEQYF
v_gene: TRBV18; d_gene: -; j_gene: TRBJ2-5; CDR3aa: CASSLAWTEQETQYF
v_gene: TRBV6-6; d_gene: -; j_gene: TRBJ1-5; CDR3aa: CASSLTGQPQHF
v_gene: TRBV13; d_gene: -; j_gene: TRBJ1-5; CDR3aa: CASSYEDQPQHF
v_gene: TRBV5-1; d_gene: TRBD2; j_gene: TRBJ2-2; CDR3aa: CASSATLAGGGGGELFF
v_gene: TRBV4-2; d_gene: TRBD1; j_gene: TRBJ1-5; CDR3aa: CASSLGGTGNNQPQHF
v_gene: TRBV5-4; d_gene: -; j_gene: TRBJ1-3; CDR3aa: CASSLQGPGSGNTIYF
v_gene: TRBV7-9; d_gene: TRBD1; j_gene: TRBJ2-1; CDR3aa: CASSSGTDNEQFF
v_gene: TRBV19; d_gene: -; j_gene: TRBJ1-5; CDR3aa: CASNDFGLGRNQPQHF
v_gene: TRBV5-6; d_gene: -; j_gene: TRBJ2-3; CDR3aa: CASSPGTGHPQYF
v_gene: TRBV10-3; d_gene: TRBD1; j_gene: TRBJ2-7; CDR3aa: CAISESLDRRYF
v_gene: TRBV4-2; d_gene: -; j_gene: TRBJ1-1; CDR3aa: CASSKQGANTEAFF
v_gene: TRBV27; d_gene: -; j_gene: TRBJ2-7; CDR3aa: CASSFGETYEQYF
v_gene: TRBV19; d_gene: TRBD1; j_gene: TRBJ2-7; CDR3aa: CASSHQGATYEQYF
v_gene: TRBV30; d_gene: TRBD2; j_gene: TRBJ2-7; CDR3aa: CAWSAGTSGSAYEQYF
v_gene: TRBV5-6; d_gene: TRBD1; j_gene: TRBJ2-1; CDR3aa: CASSLGQTRPYNEQFF
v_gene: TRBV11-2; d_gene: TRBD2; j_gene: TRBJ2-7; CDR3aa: CASSLDGLAGLSSYEQYF
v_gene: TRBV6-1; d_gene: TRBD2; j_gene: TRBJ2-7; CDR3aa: CASIKRLADEQYF
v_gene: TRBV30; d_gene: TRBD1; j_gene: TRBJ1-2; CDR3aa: CAWSRQGGGYGYTF
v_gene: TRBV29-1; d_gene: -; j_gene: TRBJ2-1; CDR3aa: CSVLSGSGPGSREFF
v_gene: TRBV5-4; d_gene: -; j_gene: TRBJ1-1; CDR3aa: CASSLGQENTEAFF
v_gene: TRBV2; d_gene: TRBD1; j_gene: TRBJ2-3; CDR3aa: CASSDRGHTDTQYF
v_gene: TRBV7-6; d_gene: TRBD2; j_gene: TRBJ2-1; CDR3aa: CASSPGLAGGPSYNEQFF
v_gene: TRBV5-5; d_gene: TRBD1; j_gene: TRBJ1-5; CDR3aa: CASSLVATGNNQPQHF
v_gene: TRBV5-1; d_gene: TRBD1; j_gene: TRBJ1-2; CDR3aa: CASSSSRDRVEVYGYTF
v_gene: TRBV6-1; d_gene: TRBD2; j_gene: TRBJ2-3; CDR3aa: CAIGAGGSTDTQYF
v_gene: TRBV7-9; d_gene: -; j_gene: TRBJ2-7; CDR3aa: CASSLDYYGQYF
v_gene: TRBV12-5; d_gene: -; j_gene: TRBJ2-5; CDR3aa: CASGLFSVETQYF
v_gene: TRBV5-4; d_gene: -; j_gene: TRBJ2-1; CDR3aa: CASTTRGSYNEQFF
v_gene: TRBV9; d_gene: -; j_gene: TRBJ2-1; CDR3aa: CASSVGGSSSWNEQFF
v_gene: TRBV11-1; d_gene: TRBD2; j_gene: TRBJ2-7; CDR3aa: CASSLGTSGSSTYEQYF